Below are 3 T cell receptor beta chains sequenced from a single sample in a study of cytomegalovirus exposure and HLA in healthy donors. Primers included in the PCR were 60 Vbeta and 13 Jbeta primers. The protocol was immunoSEQ multiplex PCR, while the TCRdb copy is restricted to in-frame clones and leaves out a portion. Among roughly 200,000 clones listed, 86% were seen once. The material sequenced was PBMCs. The receptors were gathered from a woman aged 30 to 39 in good health and CMV-seronegative.

This clone was observed once. This chain links TRBV2 with TRBJ2-3, with no clear D. The V end lost 8 bases, the J end lost 0 bases, and 12 bases lay between the germline ends. Germline CDR1 reads SNHLY; CDR2 reads FYNNEI. The CDR3 extends over 14 amino acids. The CDR3 loop is CASASLTSTDTQYF. The CDR3 bases are TGTGCCAGCGCGAGCCTCACTAGCACAGATACGCAGTATTTT.

This chain joins TRBV6-1 and TRBJ2-7, with D unclear. Looked up from germline, CDR1 is MNHNS and CDR2 is SASEGT. V was shortened by 4 bases and J by 0 bases, with 10 bases between the two germline ends. There are 14 residues in the CDR3. The CDR3 DNA reads as TGTGCCAGCAGTGGGAACTGGGCCTCCTACGAGCAGTACTTC. This codes for CASSGNWASYEQYF.

The chain links TRBV7-9 to TRBJ1-4; D is perhaps TRBD1 (5 bases). CDR1 is SEHNR and CDR2 is FQNEAQ in the germline V gene (reference sequence). Trimming stripped 6 bases from V and 7 bases from J, with 15 bases between. There are 14 residues in the CDR3. This CDR3 is CASSHTGRSEKLFF. CDR3 DNA sequence: TGTGCCAGCAGTCACACAGGACGTAGTGAAAAACTGTTTTTT.